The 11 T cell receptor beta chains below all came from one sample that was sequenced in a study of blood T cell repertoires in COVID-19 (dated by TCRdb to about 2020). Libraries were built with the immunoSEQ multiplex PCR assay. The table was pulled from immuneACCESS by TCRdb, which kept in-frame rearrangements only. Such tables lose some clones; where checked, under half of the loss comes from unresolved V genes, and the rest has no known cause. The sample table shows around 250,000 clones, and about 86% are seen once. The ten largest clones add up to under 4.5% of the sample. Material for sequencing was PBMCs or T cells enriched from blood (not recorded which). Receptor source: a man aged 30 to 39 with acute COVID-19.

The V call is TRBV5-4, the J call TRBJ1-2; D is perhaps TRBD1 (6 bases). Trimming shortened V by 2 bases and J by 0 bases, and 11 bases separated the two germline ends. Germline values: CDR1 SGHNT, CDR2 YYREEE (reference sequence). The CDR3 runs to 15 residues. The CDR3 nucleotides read TGTGCCAGCAGCTTCCGGGACACCTCTAACTATGGCTACACCTTC. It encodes CASSFRDTSNYGYTF.

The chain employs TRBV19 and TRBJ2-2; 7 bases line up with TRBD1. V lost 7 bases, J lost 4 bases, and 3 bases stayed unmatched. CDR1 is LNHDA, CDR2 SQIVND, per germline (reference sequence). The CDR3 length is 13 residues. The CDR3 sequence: CASTPGGTGELFF. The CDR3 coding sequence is TGTGCCAGTACGCCAGGGGGCACCGGGGAGCTGTTTTTT.

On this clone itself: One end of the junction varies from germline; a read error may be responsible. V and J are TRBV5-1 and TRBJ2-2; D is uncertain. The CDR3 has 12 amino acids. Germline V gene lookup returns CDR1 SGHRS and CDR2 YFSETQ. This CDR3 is CASSLYTGELFF. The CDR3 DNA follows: TGTGCCAGCAGCCTTTATACCGGGGAGCTGTTTTTT. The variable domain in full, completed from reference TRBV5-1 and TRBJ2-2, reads KAGVTQTPRYLIKTRGQQVTLSCSPISGHRSVSWYQQTPGQGLQFLFEYFSETQRNKGNFPGRFSGRQFSNSRSEMNVSTLELGDSALYLCASSLYTGELFFGEGSRLTVL.

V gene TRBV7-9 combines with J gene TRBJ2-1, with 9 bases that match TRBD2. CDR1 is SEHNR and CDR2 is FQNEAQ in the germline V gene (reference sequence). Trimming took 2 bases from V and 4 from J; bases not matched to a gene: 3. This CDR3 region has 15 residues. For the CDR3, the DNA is TGTGCCAGCAGCTTACCTAGCGGGGCTTACAATGAGCAGTTCTTC. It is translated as CASSLPSGAYNEQFF.

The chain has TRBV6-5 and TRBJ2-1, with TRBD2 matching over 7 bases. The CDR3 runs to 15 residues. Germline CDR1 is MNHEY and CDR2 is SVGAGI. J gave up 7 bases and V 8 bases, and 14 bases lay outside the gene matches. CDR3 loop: CASRLSGGSSNEQFF. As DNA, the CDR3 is TGTGCCAGCCGGTTATCGGGGGGATCCTCGAATGAGCAGTTCTTC.

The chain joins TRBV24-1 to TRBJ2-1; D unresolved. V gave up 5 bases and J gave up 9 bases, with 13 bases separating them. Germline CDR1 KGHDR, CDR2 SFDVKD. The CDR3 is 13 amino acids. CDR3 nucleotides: TGTGCCACCAGTGTCGGTAGCCGGCCTGAGCAGTTCTTC. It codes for CATSVGSRPEQFF.

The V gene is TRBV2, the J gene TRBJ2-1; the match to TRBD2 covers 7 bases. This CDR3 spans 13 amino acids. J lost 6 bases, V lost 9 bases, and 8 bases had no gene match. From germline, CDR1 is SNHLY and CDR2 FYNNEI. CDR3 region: CASSLAEVNEQFF. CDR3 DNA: TGTGCCAGTTCCCTAGCGGAGGTCAATGAGCAGTTCTTC.

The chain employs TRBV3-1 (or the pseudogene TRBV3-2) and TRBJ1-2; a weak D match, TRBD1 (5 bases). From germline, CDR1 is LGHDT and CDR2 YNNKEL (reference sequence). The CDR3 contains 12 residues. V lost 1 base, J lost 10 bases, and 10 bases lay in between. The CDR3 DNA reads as TGTGCCAGCAGCCAAGTGGCAGGGCACTACACCTTC. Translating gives CASSQVAGHYTF.

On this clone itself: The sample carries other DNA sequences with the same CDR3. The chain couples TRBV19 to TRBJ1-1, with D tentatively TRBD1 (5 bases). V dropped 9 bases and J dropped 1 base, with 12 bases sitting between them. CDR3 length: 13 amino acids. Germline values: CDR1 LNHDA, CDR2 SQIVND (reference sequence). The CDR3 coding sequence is TGTGCCAGCTTCTCTACAGGGAACACTGAAGCTTTCTTT. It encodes CASFSTGNTEAFF. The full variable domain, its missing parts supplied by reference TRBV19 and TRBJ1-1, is DGGITQSPKYLFRKEGQNVTLSCEQNLNHDAMYWYRQDPGQGLRLIYYSQIVNDFQKGDIAEGYSVSREKKESFPLTVTSAQKNPTAFYLCASFSTGNTEAFFGQGTRLTVV.

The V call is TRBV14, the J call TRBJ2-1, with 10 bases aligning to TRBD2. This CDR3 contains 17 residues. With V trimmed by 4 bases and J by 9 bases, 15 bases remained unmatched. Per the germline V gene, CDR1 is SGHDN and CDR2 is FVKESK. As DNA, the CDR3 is TGTGCCAGCAGCCGCCGACTAGCGGGTACCCCCGGCGGTGAGCAGTTCTTC. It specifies CASSRRLAGTPGGEQFF.

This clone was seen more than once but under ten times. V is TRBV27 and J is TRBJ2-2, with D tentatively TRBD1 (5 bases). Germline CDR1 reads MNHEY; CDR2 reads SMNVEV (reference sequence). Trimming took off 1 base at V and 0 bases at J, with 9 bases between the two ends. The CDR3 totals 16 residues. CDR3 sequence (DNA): TGTGCCAGCAGTTTATGGGGCGGCACGAACACCGGGGAGCTGTTTTTT. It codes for CASSLWGGTNTGELFF.